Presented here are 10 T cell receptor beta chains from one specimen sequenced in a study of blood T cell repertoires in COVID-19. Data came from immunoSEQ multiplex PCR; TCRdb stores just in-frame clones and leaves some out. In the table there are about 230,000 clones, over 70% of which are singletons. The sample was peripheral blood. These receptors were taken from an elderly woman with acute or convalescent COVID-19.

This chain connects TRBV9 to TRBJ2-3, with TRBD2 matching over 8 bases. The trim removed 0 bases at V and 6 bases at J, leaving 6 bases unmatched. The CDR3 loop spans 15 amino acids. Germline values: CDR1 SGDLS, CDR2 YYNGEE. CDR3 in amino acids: CASSVAGLASDTQYF. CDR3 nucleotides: TGTGCCAGCAGCGTAGCTGGACTAGCATCCGATACGCAGTATTTT.

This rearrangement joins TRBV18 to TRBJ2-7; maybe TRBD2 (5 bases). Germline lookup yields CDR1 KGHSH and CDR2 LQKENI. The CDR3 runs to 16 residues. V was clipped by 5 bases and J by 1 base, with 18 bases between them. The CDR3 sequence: CASSASGIRTSYEQYF. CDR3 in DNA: TGTGCCAGCTCAGCGTCCGGGATCCGCACGTCCTACGAGCAGTACTTC.

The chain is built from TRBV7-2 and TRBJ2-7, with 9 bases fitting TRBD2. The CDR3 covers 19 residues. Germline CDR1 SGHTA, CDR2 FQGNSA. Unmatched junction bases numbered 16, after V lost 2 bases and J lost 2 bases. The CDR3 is CASSLLGAGGRTRTYEQYF. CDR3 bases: TGTGCCAGCAGCTTACTCGGGGCGGGGGGGCGAACACGGACCTACGAGCAGTACTTC.

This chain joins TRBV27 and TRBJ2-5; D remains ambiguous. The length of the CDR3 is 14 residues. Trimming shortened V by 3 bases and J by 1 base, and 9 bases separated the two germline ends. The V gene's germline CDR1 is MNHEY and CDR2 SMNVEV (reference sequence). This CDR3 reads CASSFTPTQETQYF. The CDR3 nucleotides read TGTGCCAGCAGTTTTACACCCACCCAAGAGACCCAGTACTTC.

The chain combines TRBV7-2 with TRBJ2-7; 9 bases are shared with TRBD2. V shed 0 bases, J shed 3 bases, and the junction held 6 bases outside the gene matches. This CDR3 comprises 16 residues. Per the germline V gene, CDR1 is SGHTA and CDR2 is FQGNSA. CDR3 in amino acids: CASSLASGLAFYEQYF. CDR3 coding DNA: TGTGCCAGCAGCTTAGCTTCGGGACTAGCTTTCTACGAGCAGTACTTC.

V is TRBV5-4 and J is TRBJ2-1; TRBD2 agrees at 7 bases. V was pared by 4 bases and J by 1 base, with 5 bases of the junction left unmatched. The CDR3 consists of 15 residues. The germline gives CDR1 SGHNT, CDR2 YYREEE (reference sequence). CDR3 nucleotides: TGTGCCAGCAGCCGCGGGACTACATCCTACAATGAGCAGTTCTTC. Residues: CASSRGTTSYNEQFF. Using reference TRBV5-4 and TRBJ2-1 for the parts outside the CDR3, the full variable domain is ETGVTQSPTHLIKTRGQQVTLRCSSQSGHNTVSWYQQALGQGPQFIFQYYREEENGRGNFPPRFSGLQFPNYSSELNVNALELDDSALYLCASSRGTTSYNEQFFGPGTRLTVL.

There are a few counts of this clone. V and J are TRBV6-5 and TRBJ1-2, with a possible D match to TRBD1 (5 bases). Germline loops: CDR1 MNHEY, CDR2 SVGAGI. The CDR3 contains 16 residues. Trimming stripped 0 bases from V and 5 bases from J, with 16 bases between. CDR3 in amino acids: CASSYSPPGDAYGYTF. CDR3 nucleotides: TGTGCCAGCAGTTACTCCCCCCCGGGGGACGCTTATGGCTACACCTTC.

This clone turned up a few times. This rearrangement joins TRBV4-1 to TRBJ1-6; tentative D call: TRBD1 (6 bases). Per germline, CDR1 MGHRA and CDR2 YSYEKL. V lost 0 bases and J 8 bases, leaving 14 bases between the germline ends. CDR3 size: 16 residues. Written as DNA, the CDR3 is TGCGCCAGCAGCCAAGAGGGGAGGGGGTCGGATTCACCCCTCCACTTT. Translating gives CASSQEGRGSDSPLHF.

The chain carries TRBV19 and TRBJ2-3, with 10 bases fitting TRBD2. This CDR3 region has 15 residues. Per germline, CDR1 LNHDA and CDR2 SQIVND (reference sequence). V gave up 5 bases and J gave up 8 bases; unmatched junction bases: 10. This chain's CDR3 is CASSVGLAALGTQYF. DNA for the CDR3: TGTGCCAGTAGTGTCGGACTAGCGGCCCTCGGTACGCAGTATTTT.

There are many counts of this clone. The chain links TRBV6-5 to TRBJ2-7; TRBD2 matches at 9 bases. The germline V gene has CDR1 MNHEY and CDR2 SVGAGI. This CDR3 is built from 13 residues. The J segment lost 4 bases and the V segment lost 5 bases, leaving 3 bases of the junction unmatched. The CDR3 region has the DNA TGTGCCAGCAGTCAGACTAGCGGTTACGAGCAGTACTTC. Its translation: CASSQTSGYEQYF.